The present T cell receptor (beta chain) was sequenced within a study of T cell repertoires in cytomegalovirus infection. This clonotype was recorded a few times. CDR1 is MNHEY, CDR2 SVGEGT, per germline. This CDR3 has 15 residues. Trimming shortened V by 6 bases and J by 1 base, and 15 bases separated the two germline ends. TCRdb itself ran the reads through MiXCR, one entry per CDR3 protein. The sample contains 150,000 to 200,000 distinct CDR3 sequences, 25% to 30% of which appear only once. Sequenced material: PBMCs. J is TRBJ1-1 and V is TRBV6-2 or TRBV6-3; possible D gene TRBD1, 6 bases. The origin of this receptor is a human donor in good health (CMV status not recorded). Some clones in this sample may be carry-over from other donors' samples. The DNA of the CDR3 is TGTGCCAGCAGCCCCGGACAGATAAAGAACACTGAAGCTTTCTTT. Translated, it gives CASSPGQIKNTEAFF.